The rows below give T cell receptor beta chains drawn from one sample of a study of blood T cell repertoires in COVID-19. Assay: immunoSEQ multiplex PCR; the TCRdb copy retains only in-frame clones and omits some. This table has hundreds of thousands of clones, about nine tenths appearing once. Sequencing used peripheral blood. The receptor set was obtained from a woman in her 30s with active or convalescent COVID-19. CDR3s include the opening cysteine and the closing phenylalanine or tryptophan. The D gene is left open where the match is weak.

V gene | D gene | CDR3 length | CDR3 protein
TRBV6-5 | . | 13 | CASTLPGTGELFF
TRBV11-2 | TRBD2 | 16 | CASSLGGSGRTGELFF
TRBV7-9 | TRBD1 | 15 | CASSLLQGPPYEQYF
TRBV27 | TRBD2 | 15 | CASRLAGENTGELFF
TRBV3-1/TRBV3-2 | . | 15 | CASSQNSGTNEKLFF
TRBV5-1 | TRBD1 | 15 | CASSFPGQGYNEQFF
TRBV30 | . | 13 | CAWKGGGNTEAFF
TRBV29-1 | . | 15 | CSVEFPGSSYNEQFF
TRBV5-6 | . | 12 | CASSGGTAEQYF
TRBV3-1/TRBV3-2 | TRBD2 | 15 | CASSQVPGGRYEQYF
TRBV7-2 | TRBD2 | 18 | CASSRPTSGGHSYNEQFF
TRBV6-5 | . | 14 | CASTDSKSSYEQYF
TRBV15 | . | 14 | CATSREAGDQKLFF
TRBV6-1 | . | 15 | CASSFRTAGAGELFF
TRBV5-1 | . | 15 | CASSPAVGVNTEAFF
TRBV7-2 | . | 16 | CASSPWGGSYNSPLHF
TRBV27 | . | 18 | CASSLFHSDTLAKNIQYF
TRBV3-1/TRBV3-2 | . | 16 | CASSQVGGGADSPLHF
TRBV7-9 | TRBD1 | 14 | CASRPDRGPGEQYF
TRBV12-3/TRBV12-4 | TRBD1 | 13 | CASRGQGDYGYTF
TRBV10-3 | . | 16 | CAISEVQGGWTGELFF
TRBV5-5 | TRBD2 | 16 | CASSAWTSGGYNEQFF
TRBV30 | . | 13 | CAWSVSGPSEQYF
TRBV6-5 | TRBD2 | 14 | CASSYRGGQETQYF
TRBV5-1 | TRBD2 | 15 | CASSLGGTSGHEQYF
TRBV4-2 | TRBD1 | 15 | CASSQEGGGSYEQYF
TRBV28 | . | 16 | CASSPVQGSPNQPQHF
TRBV18 | . | 13 | CASSGGDNYGYTF
TRBV9 | . | 15 | CASSVSGTLNTEAFF